The clone carrying this TCR beta chain has at least ten counts. CDR1 and CDR2 (germline): DFQATT, SNEGSKA (reference sequence). V was pared by 6 bases and J by 1 base, with 6 bases of the junction left unmatched. The CDR3 spans 15 residues. The data were taken from a study of spatial heterogeneity in lung cancer. The wider study: The mean occurrence of each unique TCR and UMI combination in raw reads exceeded 8.5.

Time point indicated: sample taken at primary tumor resection. Samples came from about 72 TRACERx patients with untreated early-stage lung cancer. Unsorted samples of tumor, nontumor lung or frozen PBMC had their whole RNA sequenced. Unique molecular identifiers, one per molecule, were present on every TCR cDNA molecule. TCRdb reprocessed the 5' RACE reads with MiXCR, giving one entry per CDR3 protein. This sample has 7,500 to 10,000 distinct CDR3 sequences, with around 15% found just once. The chain carries TRBV20-1 and TRBJ2-1, with 10 bases lining up with TRBD2. Here the sequenced sample was normal lung tissue next to the tumor, taken at surgery. The sequence was collected from a male donor with early-stage non-small cell lung cancer. The CDR3 DNA sequence: TGCAGTGCCCAGGTAGCGGGGGGATCCTACAATGAGCAGTTCTTC. The encoded protein is CSAQVAGGSYNEQFF.